These 21 T cell receptor beta chains share one sample of origin, sequenced in a study of shared clonotypes between healthy human individuals. TCRdb keeps only in-frame clones here, not all; method: immunoSEQ multiplex PCR. The profile shows a few million clones, 85% to 95% of them singletons. The specimen was naive CD4+ T cells sorted from blood. Subset denoted: CD45RA+ positively selected. The receptors stem from a man aged 18 to 35 in good health.

The J gene is TRBJ1-1, the V gene TRBV21-1. TRBV21-1 is deemed a pseudogene. This CDR3 has 14 amino acids. The CDR3: CASSRRGRRTEAFF. The CDR3 region has the DNA TGTGCCAGCAGTCGGCGCGGTCGGCGGACTGAAGCTTTCTTT.

The rearrangement uses TRBV10-3 and TRBJ2-7, with 9 nucleotides matching TRBD2. J lost 5 bases, V lost 0 bases, and 5 bases had no gene match. Germline values: CDR1 ENHRY, CDR2 SYGVKD. This CDR3 contains 15 residues. CDR3 bases: TGTGCCATCAGTGAGTCGGGACTAGCAGGCCACGAGCAGTACTTC. The encoded protein is CAISESGLAGHEQYF.

The rearrangement joins TRBV28 to TRBJ2-2; TRBD2 is a possible D gene (5 bases). The germline CDR1 and CDR2 sequences are MDHEN and SYDVKM. The CDR3 runs to 12 residues. V gave up 10 bases and J gave up 5 bases, with 11 bases separating them. As DNA, the CDR3 is TGTGCCACCGGGGTTAGTACCGGGGAGCTGTTTTTT. Amino acids: CATGVSTGELFF.

The genes are TRBV10-3 and TRBJ2-2, with D maybe TRBD1 (6 bases). CDR1 ENHRY and CDR2 SYGVKD come from the germline V gene. This CDR3 contains 15 residues. The V end was cut by 2 bases, the J end by 5 bases, with 12 bases between. The CDR3 DNA follows: TGTGCCATCAGTGAGAATGACAGGCCTACCGGGGAGCTGTTTTTT. The encoded protein is CAISENDRPTGELFF.

The V and J genes are TRBV4-2 and TRBJ2-3; D not resolved. From germline, CDR1 is LGHNA and CDR2 YNFKEQ. This CDR3 region has 16 residues. V was pared by 2 bases and J by 2 bases, with 14 bases between. CDR3: CASSQQDPHYTDTQYF. CDR3 DNA sequence: TGTGCCAGCAGCCAACAGGACCCACATTACACAGATACGCAGTATTTT.

V and J are TRBV7-8 and TRBJ1-4, with 7 bases that match TRBD1. V lost 3 bases and J lost 4; bases outside the gene matches: 8. This CDR3 is 16 amino acids long. Germline CDR1 is SGHVS and CDR2 is FQNEAQ. The CDR3 bases are TGTGCCAGCAGCTTCAATTCGGGACAGCTTAATGAAAAACTGTTTTTT. The encoded protein is CASSFNSGQLNEKLFF.

The gene calls are TRBV19 and TRBJ1-5, with D uncertain. Trimming removed 5 bases at V and 9 bases at J, with 11 bases between. The CDR3 is 12 residues long. Germline V lookup: CDR1 LNHDA, CDR2 SQIVND (reference sequence). Written as DNA, the CDR3 is TGTGCCAGTAGTCCTTCCAACCGGCCCCAGCATTTT. It encodes CASSPSNRPQHF.

This clone appeared once. The chain recombines TRBV4-3 with TRBJ2-7, with D hard to call. In germline, CDR1 is LGHNA, CDR2 YSLEER. Trimming took 0 bases from V and 1 from J, leaving 7 bases between them. The CDR3 totals 14 residues. CDR3 in DNA: TGCGCCAGCAGCCAAGAAAGTCAATCCTACGAGCAGTACTTC. Its translation is CASSQESQSYEQYF.

The chain has TRBV28 and TRBJ2-1; 11 bases line up with TRBD2. CDR1 is MDHEN, CDR2 SYDVKM, per germline. The CDR3 is 16 amino acids. J gave up 1 base and V 5 bases, and 4 bases lay outside the gene matches. CDR3: CASSIGTSGSYNEQFF. In DNA, the CDR3 is TGTGCCAGCAGTATCGGGACTAGCGGATCCTACAATGAGCAGTTCTTC.

The gene calls are TRBV15 and TRBJ2-3; TRBD2 agrees at 8 bases. This CDR3 region has 16 residues. Germline V lookup: CDR1 LNHNV, CDR2 YYDKDF (reference sequence). Unmatched junction bases numbered 12, after V lost 1 base and J lost 9 bases. The CDR3 loop is CATSRVLAEPLGTQYF. DNA for the CDR3: TGTGCCACCAGCAGAGTACTAGCGGAGCCCCTGGGGACGCAGTATTTT.

This clone was recorded only once. This rearrangement joins TRBV5-4 to TRBJ1-1; no definite D call. The CDR3 spans 14 residues. Germline V gene sequence: CDR1 SGHNT, CDR2 YYREEE (reference sequence). V was trimmed by 1 base and J by 6 bases, leaving 13 bases between them. This CDR3 is CASSLSRVEAEAFF. The CDR3 DNA reads as TGTGCCAGCAGCTTGTCCCGGGTAGAAGCTGAAGCTTTCTTT.

This clone was detected a few times. The chain uses TRBV19 and TRBJ1-2; D possibly corresponds to TRBD1 (5 bases). The V and J ends lost 5 bases and 4 bases respectively, with 14 bases between them. The CDR3 is 14 amino acids. Germline CDR1 is LNHDA and CDR2 is SQIVND (reference sequence). CDR3 sequence (DNA): TGTGCCAGTAGTGACCGGGACCGCTCCTATGGCTACACCTTC. It translates to CASSDRDRSYGYTF.

On this clone itself: This CDR3 is also generated by other DNA sequences in the sample. The V gene is TRBV5-4, the J gene TRBJ2-3, with D unresolved. The ends were cut back, 3 bases at V and 3 bases at J, with 8 bases in the middle. Germline V gene sequence: CDR1 SGHNT, CDR2 YYREEE (reference sequence). The CDR3 totals 13 residues. The CDR3 region has the DNA TGTGCCAGCAGCTCAGACATTACAGATACGCAGTATTTT. This gives the protein CASSSDITDTQYF.

The chain employs TRBV4-3 and TRBJ2-2; D gene ambiguous. This CDR3 spans 11 amino acids. The germline V gene has CDR1 LGHNA and CDR2 YSLEER. The V end lost 4 bases, the J end lost 5 bases, and 2 bases lay between the germline ends. The CDR3 here is CASSLTGELFF. The CDR3 nucleotides are TGCGCCAGCAGCCTGACCGGGGAGCTGTTTTTT.

With regard to this clone: At the DNA level, this CDR3 is encoded by other sequences in the same sample as well. The V and J genes are TRBV5-1 and TRBJ2-5; D gene ambiguous. Trimming took off 1 base at V and 2 bases at J, with 9 bases between the two ends. The CDR3 runs to 14 residues. CDR1 SGHRS and CDR2 YFSETQ come from the germline V gene. DNA for the CDR3: TGCGCCAGCAGCTTGAGTCATGGTCAAGAGACCCAGTACTTC. Translated, it gives CASSLSHGQETQYF.

The chain uses TRBV18 and TRBJ2-7, with TRBD1 matching over 11 bases. Germline lookup yields CDR1 KGHSH and CDR2 LQKENI. This CDR3 comprises 15 residues. Unmatched junction bases numbered 4, after V lost 4 bases and J lost 2 bases. CDR3 nucleotide sequence: TGTGCCAGCTCACTCCAGGGACAGGGGGCCTACGAGCAGTACTTC. Amino acids: CASSLQGQGAYEQYF.

J is TRBJ2-5 and V is TRBV10-3; TRBD2 aligns across 14 bases. The ends lost 5 bases at V and 4 bases at J; junction bases unmatched: 3. This CDR3 has 15 residues. Germline V gene sequence: CDR1 ENHRY, CDR2 SYGVKD. The CDR3 is CAISPGLAGAETQYF. The CDR3 nucleotides read TGTGCCATCAGTCCGGGACTAGCGGGGGCAGAGACCCAGTACTTC.

The chain couples TRBV10-3 to TRBJ2-3; 12 nucleotides align to TRBD2. Germline-derived CDR1 and CDR2 are ENHRY and SYGVKD. The CDR3 contains 12 residues. J was trimmed by 7 bases and V by 10 bases; bases with no gene match: 3. CDR3 loop: CASGLAGNTQYF. The CDR3 nucleotides are TGTGCCAGCGGACTAGCGGGAAATACGCAGTATTTT.

The chain links TRBV5-6 to TRBJ2-6, with a weak D call TRBD1 (6 bases). Trimming took off 2 bases at V and 0 bases at J, with 12 bases between the two ends. In germline, CDR1 is SGHDT, CDR2 YYEEEE. The CDR3 is made up of 17 amino acids. CDR3 in amino acids: CASSFMGTISGANVLTF. The CDR3 DNA sequence: TGTGCCAGCAGCTTTATGGGGACAATCTCTGGGGCCAACGTCCTGACTTTC.

This chain connects TRBV19 to TRBJ2-2; D is undetermined. V dropped 3 bases and J dropped 2 bases, with 7 bases sitting between them. The CDR3 totals 14 residues. CDR1 LNHDA and CDR2 SQIVND come from the germline V gene (reference sequence). CDR3: CASSIYTNTGELFF. DNA of the CDR3: TGTGCCAGTAGTATTTACACTAACACCGGGGAGCTGTTTTTT.

The V gene is TRBV7-9, the J gene TRBJ2-5, with 9 bases matching TRBD2. V shed 1 base, J shed 5 bases, and the junction held 8 bases outside the gene matches. The germline gives CDR1 SEHNR, CDR2 FQNEAQ (reference sequence). CDR3 length: 16 amino acids. In DNA form, the CDR3 reads TGTGCCAGCAGCTTAGGCCCGGGACTAGCCGCGGAGACCCAGTACTTC. Translating it yields CASSLGPGLAAETQYF. The entire variable domain, with the rest obtained from reference TRBV7-9 and TRBJ2-5, is as follows: DTGVSQNPRHKITKRGQNVTFRCDPISEHNRLYWYRQTLGQGPEFLTYFQNEAQLEKSRLLSDRFSAERPKGSFSTLEIQRTEQGDSAMYLCASSLGPGLAAETQYFGPGTRLLVL.